This T cell receptor (beta chain) was sequenced for a study of shared clonotypes between healthy human individuals. Every contributor of samples was a Caucasian grown-up residing in Nashville, Tennessee. Naive CD4+ cells were CD45RA-selected; the remaining cells were memory. About this clone itself: What it binds is unknown. The junction differs from germline at one of its ends, possibly a read error. Within the sample, other DNA sequences also encode this same CDR3.

TCRdb keeps only in-frame clones here, not all; method: immunoSEQ multiplex PCR. This table has fewer than 1.6 million clones, approximately 98.5% appearing once. Whole-study findings and limits: Across subsets, estimated richness was generally greater for naive than for memory populations.

This clonotype was sampled from a man younger than 45 in good health. The sequencing input was naive CD4+ T cells sorted from blood. Noted subset: CD45RA+ positively selected.

CDR3 nucleotide sequence: TGTGCCAGCAGCATTGGGGTCTTT. Its protein product is CASSIGVF. V and J are TRBV9 and TRBJ1-1, with no clear D. Germline V CDR1 and CDR2: SGDLS, YYNGEE. The CDR3 contains 8 residues.